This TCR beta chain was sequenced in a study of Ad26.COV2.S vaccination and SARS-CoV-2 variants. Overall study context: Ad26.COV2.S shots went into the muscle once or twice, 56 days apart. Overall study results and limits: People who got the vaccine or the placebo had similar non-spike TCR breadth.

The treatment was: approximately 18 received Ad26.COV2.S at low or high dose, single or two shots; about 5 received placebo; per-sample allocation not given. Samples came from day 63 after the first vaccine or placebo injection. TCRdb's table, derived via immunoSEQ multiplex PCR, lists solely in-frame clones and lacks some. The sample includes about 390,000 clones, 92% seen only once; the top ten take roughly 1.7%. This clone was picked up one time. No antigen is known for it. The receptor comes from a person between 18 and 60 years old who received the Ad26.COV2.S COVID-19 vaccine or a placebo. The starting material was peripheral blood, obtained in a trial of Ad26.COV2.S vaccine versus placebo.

The CDR3 DNA follows: TGTGCCAGCAGCCACCTGAGCGGGGGCCCTAATGAGCAGTTCTTC. Its protein product is CASSHLSGGPNEQFF. The chain carries TRBV7-9 and TRBJ2-1; 8 bases align to TRBD2. The J segment lost 7 bases and the V segment lost 5 bases, leaving 10 bases of the junction unmatched. The CDR3 extends over 15 amino acids. Germline V lookup: CDR1 SEHNR, CDR2 FQNEAQ (reference sequence). The full variable domain, in which reference TRBV7-9 and TRBJ2-1 provide the parts outside the CDR3, is DTGVSQNPRHKITKRGQNVTFRCDPISEHNRLYWYRQTLGQGPEFLTYFQNEAQLEKSRLLSDRFSAERPKGSFSTLEIQRTEQGDSAMYLCASSHLSGGPNEQFFGPGTRLTVL.